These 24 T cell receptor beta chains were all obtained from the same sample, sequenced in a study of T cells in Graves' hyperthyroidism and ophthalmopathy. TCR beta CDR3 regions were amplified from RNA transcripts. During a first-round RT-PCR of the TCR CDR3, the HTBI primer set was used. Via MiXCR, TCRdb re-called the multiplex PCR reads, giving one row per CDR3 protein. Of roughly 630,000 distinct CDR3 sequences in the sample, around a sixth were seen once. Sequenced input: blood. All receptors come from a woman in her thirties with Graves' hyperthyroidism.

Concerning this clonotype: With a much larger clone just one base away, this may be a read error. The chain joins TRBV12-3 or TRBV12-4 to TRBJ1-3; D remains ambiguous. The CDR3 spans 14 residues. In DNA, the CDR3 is TGTGCCAGCAGTGGGAGCACGGCTGGAAACACCGTATATTTT. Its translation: CASSGSTAGNTVYF.

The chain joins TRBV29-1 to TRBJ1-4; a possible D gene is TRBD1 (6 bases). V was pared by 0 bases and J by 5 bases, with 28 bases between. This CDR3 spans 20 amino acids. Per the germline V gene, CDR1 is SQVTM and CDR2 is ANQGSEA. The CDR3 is CSVEDRKGGIPGRENEKLFF. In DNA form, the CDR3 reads TGCAGCGTTGAAGATCGGAAAGGGGGAATACCGGGACGGGAAAATGAAAAACTGTTTTTT.

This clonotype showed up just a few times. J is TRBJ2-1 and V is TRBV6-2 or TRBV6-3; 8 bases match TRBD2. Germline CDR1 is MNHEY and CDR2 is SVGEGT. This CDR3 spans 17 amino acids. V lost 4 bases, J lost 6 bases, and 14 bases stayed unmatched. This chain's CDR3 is CASSSILTSGSSNEQFF. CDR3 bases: TGTGCCAGCAGTTCTATCCTAACTAGCGGAAGCTCCAATGAGCAGTTCTTC.

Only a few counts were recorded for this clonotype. The CDR3, as DNA: TGTGCCAGCAGCCAAGTTAGGGCCCTGAACACCGGGGAGCTGTTTTTT. This sequence encodes CASSQVRALNTGELFF. The rearrangement joins TRBV14 to TRBJ2-2, with D uncertain. Germline CDR1 and CDR2: SGHDN and FVKESK. The germline V and J ends were trimmed by 1 base and 1 base, with 10 bases remaining between them. The CDR3 runs to 16 residues.

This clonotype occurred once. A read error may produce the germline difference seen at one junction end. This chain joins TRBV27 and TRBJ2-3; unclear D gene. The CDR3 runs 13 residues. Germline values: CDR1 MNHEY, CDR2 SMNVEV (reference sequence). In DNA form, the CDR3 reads TGTGCCAACAGTATGACCCTCCTAGGCACGCAGTATTTT. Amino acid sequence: CANSMTLLGTQYF.

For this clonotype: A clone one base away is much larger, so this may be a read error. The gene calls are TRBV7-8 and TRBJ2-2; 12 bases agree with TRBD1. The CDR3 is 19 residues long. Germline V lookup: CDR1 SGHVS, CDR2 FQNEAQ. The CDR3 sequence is CASSLVGQGAFVNAGELFF. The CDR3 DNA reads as TGTGCCAGCAGCTTAGTGGGACAGGGGGCATTTGTGAACGCCGGGGAGCTGTTTTTT. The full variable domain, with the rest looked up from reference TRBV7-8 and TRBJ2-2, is GAGVSQSPRYKVAKRGQDVALRCDPISGHVSLFWYQQALGQGPEFLTYFQNEAQLDKSGLPSDRFFAERPEGSVSTLKIQRTQQEDSAVYLCASSLVGQGAFVNAGELFFGEGSRLTVL.

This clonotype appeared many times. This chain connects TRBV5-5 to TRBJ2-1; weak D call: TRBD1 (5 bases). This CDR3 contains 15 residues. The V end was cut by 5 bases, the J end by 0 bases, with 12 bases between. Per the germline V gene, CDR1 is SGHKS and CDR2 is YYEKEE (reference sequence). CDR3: CASRPDSDSYNEQFF. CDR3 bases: TGTGCCAGCAGACCAGACAGTGACTCCTACAATGAGCAGTTCTTC.

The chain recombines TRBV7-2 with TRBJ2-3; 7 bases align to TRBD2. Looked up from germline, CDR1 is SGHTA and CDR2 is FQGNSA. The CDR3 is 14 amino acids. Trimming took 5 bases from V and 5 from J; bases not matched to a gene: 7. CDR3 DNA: TGTGCCAGCAGCCCCACAACGGGGGGAGATACGCAGTATTTT. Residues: CASSPTTGGDTQYF.

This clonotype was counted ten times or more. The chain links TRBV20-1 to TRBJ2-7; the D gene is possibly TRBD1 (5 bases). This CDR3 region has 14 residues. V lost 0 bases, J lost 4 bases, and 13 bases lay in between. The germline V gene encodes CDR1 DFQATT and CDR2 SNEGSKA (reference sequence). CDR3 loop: CSARDGRAKYEQYF. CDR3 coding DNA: TGCAGTGCTAGAGATGGCAGGGCAAAATACGAGCAGTACTTC.

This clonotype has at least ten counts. Written as DNA, the CDR3 is TGTGCCAGCAGCTATGATAGCGGGAGCCAGAATGAGCAGTTCTTC. The encoded protein is CASSYDSGSQNEQFF. The chain is built from TRBV7-2 and TRBJ2-1; 9 positions agree with TRBD2. The CDR3 sequence is 15 residues long. Germline CDR1 SGHTA, CDR2 FQGNSA. The V gene end was trimmed by 4 bases and the J gene end by 7 bases; junction bases not matched to a gene: 8. Together with reference TRBV7-2 and TRBJ2-1, the CDR3 gives the full variable domain: GAGVSQSPSNKVTEKGKDVELRCDPISGHTALYWYRQSLGQGLEFLIYFQGNSAPDKSGLPSDRFSAERTGGSVSTLTIQRTQQEDSAVYLCASSYDSGSQNEQFFGPGTRLTVL.

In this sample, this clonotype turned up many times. The CDR3 sequence is CAWRGTGFGELFF. Written as DNA, the CDR3 is TGTGCCTGGAGAGGGACAGGGTTCGGGGAGCTGTTTTTT. The chain joins TRBV30 to TRBJ2-2, with TRBD1 matching over 9 bases. With 3 bases clipped from V and 7 bases from J, the junction kept 3 bases outside the gene matches. The CDR3 runs to 13 residues. Germline assignment: CDR1 GTSNPN and CDR2 SVGIG (reference sequence).

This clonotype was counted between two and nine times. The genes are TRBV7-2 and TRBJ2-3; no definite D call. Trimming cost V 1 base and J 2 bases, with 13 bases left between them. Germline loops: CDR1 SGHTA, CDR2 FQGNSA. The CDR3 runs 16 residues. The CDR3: CASSLVRGSLTDTQYF. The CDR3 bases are TGTGCCAGCAGCTTAGTTAGAGGCAGTCTCACAGATACGCAGTATTTT.

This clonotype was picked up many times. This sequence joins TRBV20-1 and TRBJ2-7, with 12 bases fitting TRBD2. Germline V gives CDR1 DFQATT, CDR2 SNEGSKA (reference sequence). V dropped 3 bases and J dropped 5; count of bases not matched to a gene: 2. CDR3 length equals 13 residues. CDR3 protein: CSASLAGGDEQYF. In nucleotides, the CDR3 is TGCAGTGCTAGCCTAGCGGGAGGGGACGAGCAGTACTTC.

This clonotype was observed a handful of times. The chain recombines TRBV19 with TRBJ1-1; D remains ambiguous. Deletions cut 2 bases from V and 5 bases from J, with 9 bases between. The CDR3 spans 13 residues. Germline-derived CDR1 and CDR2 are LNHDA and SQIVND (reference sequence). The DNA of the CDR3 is TGTGCCAGTAGTATATCTACAAGAACTGAAGCTTTCTTT. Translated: CASSISTRTEAFF.

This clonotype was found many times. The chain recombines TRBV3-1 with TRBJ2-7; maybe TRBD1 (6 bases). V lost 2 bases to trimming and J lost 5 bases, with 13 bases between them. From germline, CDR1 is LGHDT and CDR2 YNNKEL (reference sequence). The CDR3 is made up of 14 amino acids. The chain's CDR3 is CASSQQGRSDEQYF. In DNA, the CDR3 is TGTGCCAGCAGCCAACAGGGGCGTTCCGACGAGCAGTACTTC.

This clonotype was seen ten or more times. The CDR3 region is CASSQGQGVNGYTF. CDR3 nucleotides: TGTGCCAGCAGCCAAGGACAGGGTGTCAATGGCTACACCTTC. The rearrangement links TRBV4-2 to TRBJ1-2, with TRBD1 matching 7 bases. The CDR3 runs 14 residues. Germline lookup yields CDR1 LGHNA and CDR2 YNFKEQ. With 1 base clipped from V and 6 bases from J, the junction kept 5 bases outside the gene matches.

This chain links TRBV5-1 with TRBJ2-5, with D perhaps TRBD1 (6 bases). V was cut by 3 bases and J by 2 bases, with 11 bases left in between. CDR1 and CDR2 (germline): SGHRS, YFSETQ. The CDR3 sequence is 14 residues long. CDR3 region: CASSWRTVQETQYF. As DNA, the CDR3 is TGCGCCAGCAGCTGGAGGACAGTTCAAGAGACCCAGTACTTC. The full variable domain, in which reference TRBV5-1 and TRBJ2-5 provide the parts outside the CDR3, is KAGVTQTPRYLIKTRGQQVTLSCSPISGHRSVSWYQQTPGQGLQFLFEYFSETQRNKGNFPGRFSGRQFSNSRSEMNVSTLELGDSALYLCASSWRTVQETQYFGPGTRLLVL.

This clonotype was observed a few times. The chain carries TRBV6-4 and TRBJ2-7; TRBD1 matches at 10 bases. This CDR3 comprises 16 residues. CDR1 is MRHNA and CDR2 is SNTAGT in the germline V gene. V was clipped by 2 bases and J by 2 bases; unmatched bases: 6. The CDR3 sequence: CASSDQPGTGAYEQYF. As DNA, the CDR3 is TGTGCCAGCAGTGACCAACCCGGGACAGGGGCCTACGAGCAGTACTTC.

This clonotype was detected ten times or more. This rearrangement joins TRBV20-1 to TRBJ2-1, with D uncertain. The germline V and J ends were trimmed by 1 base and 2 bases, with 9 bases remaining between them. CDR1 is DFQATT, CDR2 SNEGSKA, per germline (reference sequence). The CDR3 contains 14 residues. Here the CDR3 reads CSARARHTYNEQFF. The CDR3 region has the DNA TGCAGTGCTAGAGCTCGTCATACCTACAATGAGCAGTTCTTC.

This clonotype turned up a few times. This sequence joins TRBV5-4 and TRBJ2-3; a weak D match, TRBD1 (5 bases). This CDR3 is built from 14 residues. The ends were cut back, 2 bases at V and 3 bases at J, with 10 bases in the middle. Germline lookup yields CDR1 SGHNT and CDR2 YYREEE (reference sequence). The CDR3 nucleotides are TGTGCCAGCAGCTTTCAGGGTTCTACAGATACGCAGTATTTT. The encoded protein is CASSFQGSTDTQYF.

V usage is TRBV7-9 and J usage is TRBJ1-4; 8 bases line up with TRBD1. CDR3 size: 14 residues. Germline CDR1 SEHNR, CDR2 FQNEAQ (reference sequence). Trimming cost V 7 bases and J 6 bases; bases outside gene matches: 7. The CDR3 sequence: CASTGQGLDEKLFF. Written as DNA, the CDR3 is TGTGCCAGCACCGGACAGGGCCTCGATGAAAAACTGTTTTTT.

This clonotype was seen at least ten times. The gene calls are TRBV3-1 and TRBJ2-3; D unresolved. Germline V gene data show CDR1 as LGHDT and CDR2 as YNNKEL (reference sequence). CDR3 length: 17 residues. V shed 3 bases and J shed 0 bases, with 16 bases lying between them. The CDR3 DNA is TGTGCCAGCAGCCATCGGCTCTCCCAGCGTAGCACAGATACGCAGTATTTT. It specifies CASSHRLSQRSTDTQYF.

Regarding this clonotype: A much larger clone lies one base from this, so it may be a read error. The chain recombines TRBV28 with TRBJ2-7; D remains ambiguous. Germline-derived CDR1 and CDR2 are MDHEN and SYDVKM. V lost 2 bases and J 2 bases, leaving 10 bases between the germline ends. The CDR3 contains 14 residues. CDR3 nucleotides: TGTGCCAGCAGTTTAATCGCCAGCACCTACGAGCAGTACTTC. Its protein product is CASSLIASTYEQYF.

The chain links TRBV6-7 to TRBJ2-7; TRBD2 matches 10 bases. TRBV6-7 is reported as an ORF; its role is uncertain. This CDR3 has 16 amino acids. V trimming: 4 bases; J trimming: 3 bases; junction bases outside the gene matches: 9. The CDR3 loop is CASSFASGRRNYEQYF. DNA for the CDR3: TGTGCCAGCAGTTTCGCTAGCGGGAGAAGGAACTACGAGCAGTACTTC.